This TCR beta chain appears in the sequencing data of a study of T cell responses to AZD1222 COVID-19 vaccine. General observations from the study: After two AZD1222 doses, spike-specific TCR breadth and depth rose versus day 0.

Germline CDR1 reads MNHEY; CDR2 reads SMNVEV (reference sequence). V shed 11 bases and J shed 7 bases, with 14 bases lying between them. The CDR3 covers 11 residues. Clones were sequenced by immunoSEQ multiplex PCR, and TCRdb holds only the in-frame ones, with some missing. The sample holds approximately 200,000 clones; 90% to 95% are singletons and the top ten take roughly 1%. Pooled in the analysis were second doses at about 4 or about 12 weeks. About this clone itself: What it binds is not known.

This specimen was peripheral blood, taken 28 days after the second AZD1222 dose. The clonotype was recovered from an adult who received the AZD1222 COVID-19 vaccine. This chain connects TRBV27 to TRBJ1-2; D perhaps matches TRBD1 (5 bases). The CDR3 here is CACGGLGGYTF. The CDR3 DNA reads as TGTGCCTGCGGGGGGTTGGGTGGCTACACCTTC.